The 14 T cell receptor beta chains given below trace back to one sample, sequenced in a study of blood T cell repertoires in COVID-19. Clones were sequenced by immunoSEQ multiplex PCR, and TCRdb holds only the in-frame ones, with some missing. Of 250,000 to 350,000 clones in the sample, roughly 90% were seen once. Sequenced input: peripheral blood. The receptors stem from a man between 18 and 29 years old with active or convalescent COVID-19.

The rearrangement joins TRBV4-1 to TRBJ2-1, with TRBD1 as a possible D gene (6 bases). CDR3 length: 15 residues. V was shortened by 1 base and J by 3 bases, with 10 bases between the two germline ends. The germline CDR1 and CDR2 sequences are MGHRA and YSYEKL. Written as DNA, the CDR3 is TGCGCCAGCAGCCAAGGACAGGTTGACTACAATGAGCAGTTCTTC. It specifies CASSQGQVDYNEQFF.

The rearrangement joins TRBV9 to TRBJ1-5, with D perhaps matching TRBD1 (5 bases). Germline CDR1 and CDR2: SGDLS and YYNGEE. This CDR3 region has 14 residues. Trimming cost V 1 base and J 4 bases, with 9 bases left between them. CDR3 nucleotide sequence: TGTGCCAGCAGCGTATACGGGGGAAATCAGCCCCAGCATTTT. Protein sequence: CASSVYGGNQPQHF.

In DNA form, the CDR3 reads TGTGCCAGTAGTACCCGGACTGAAGCTTTCTTT. Its protein is CASSTRTEAFF. The rearrangement links TRBV19 to TRBJ1-1; D remains unclear. The ends were cut back, 4 bases at V and 5 bases at J, with 5 bases in the middle. Per germline, CDR1 LNHDA and CDR2 SQIVND (reference sequence). CDR3 length: 11 residues. Combining the CDR3 with reference TRBV19 and TRBJ1-1 gives the whole variable domain DGGITQSPKYLFRKEGQNVTLSCEQNLNHDAMYWYRQDPGQGLRLIYYSQIVNDFQKGDIAEGYSVSREKKESFPLTVTSAQKNPTAFYLCASSTRTEAFFGQGTRLTVV.

The chain links TRBV6-2 or TRBV6-3 to TRBJ2-3; D gene ambiguous. The CDR3 sequence is 14 residues long. The germline CDR1 and CDR2 sequences are MNHEY and SVGEGT. Deletions cut 6 bases from V and 0 bases from J, with 10 bases between. The CDR3 spells CASSLTGSTDTQYF. The CDR3, as DNA: TGTGCCAGCAGCCTCACCGGTAGCACAGATACGCAGTATTTT.

In DNA form, the CDR3 reads TGTGCCAGCAGCAAGGGACAGGGATCCATGAACACTGAAGCTTTCTTT. The encoded protein is CASSKGQGSMNTEAFF. The chain uses TRBV14 and TRBJ1-1; 9 bases line up with TRBD1. V gave up 5 bases and J gave up 0 bases; unmatched junction bases: 7. The V gene's germline CDR1 is SGHDN and CDR2 FVKESK. CDR3 length: 16 residues.

This clone showed up just once. The chain recombines TRBV14 with TRBJ2-7; TRBD2 matches at 10 bases. Germline-derived CDR1 and CDR2 are SGHDN and FVKESK. Trimming took 11 bases from V and 3 from J; bases not matched to a gene: 4. CDR3 length: 12 amino acids. The DNA of the CDR3 is TGTGCCTCGACTAGCGGGTTCTACGAGCAGTACTTC. Translating it yields CASTSGFYEQYF.

This chain links TRBV15 with TRBJ2-1, with 9 bases aligning to TRBD1. The CDR3 covers 18 residues. Germline V gene lookup returns CDR1 LNHNV and CDR2 YYDKDF (reference sequence). Unmatched junction bases numbered 16, after V lost 1 base and J lost 9 bases. The CDR3 sequence: CATSRVTPGQGRPGEQFF. The CDR3 nucleotides read TGTGCCACCAGCAGAGTCACTCCGGGACAGGGAAGACCCGGTGAGCAGTTCTTC.

This chain joins TRBV4-1 and TRBJ2-7; 7 bases match TRBD1. From germline, CDR1 is MGHRA and CDR2 YSYEKL. J lost 3 bases, V lost 1 base, and 6 bases had no gene match. The CDR3 is 15 residues long. The CDR3 region is CASSQVGDRIYEQYF. DNA for the CDR3: TGCGCCAGCAGCCAAGTGGGGGACAGAATCTACGAGCAGTACTTC.

In the case of this clone: The junction departs from germline at one end; a sequencing error may be responsible. The chain has TRBV3-1 (or the pseudogene TRBV3-2) and TRBJ2-5; the D gene is possibly TRBD2 (5 bases). Germline CDR1 LGHDT, CDR2 YNNKEL (reference sequence). The CDR3 runs to 13 residues. The CDR3 is CASSPGSQGTQYF. The CDR3 DNA reads TGTGCCAGCAGCCCGGGGTCCCAAGGGACCCAGTACTTC.

V and J are TRBV19 and TRBJ1-4; no definite D call. The CDR3 runs 15 residues. V lost 0 bases to trimming and J lost 12 bases, with 17 bases between them. From germline, CDR1 is LNHDA and CDR2 SQIVND (reference sequence). This CDR3 is CASSIDQRQVGELFF. CDR3 in DNA: TGTGCCAGTAGTATAGATCAGCGGCAGGTGGGCGAACTGTTTTTT.

J is TRBJ1-3 and V is TRBV5-8; D is unclear. V lost 0 bases, J lost 1 base, and 11 bases lay in between. Germline lookup yields CDR1 SGHTS and CDR2 YDEGEE. There are 16 residues in the CDR3. The CDR3: CASSLGVVSSGNTIYF. The CDR3 DNA reads TGTGCCAGCAGCTTGGGCGTAGTTTCATCTGGAAACACCATATATTTT. The full variable domain, its missing parts supplied by reference TRBV5-8 and TRBJ1-3, is EAGVTQSPTHLIKTRGQQATLRCSPISGHTSVYWYQQALGLGLQFLLWYDEGEERNRGNFPPRFSGRQFPNYSSELNVNALELEDSALYLCASSLGVVSSGNTIYFGEGSWLTVV.

The chain carries TRBV19 and TRBJ1-1; possibly TRBD1 for D (5 bases). This CDR3 comprises 16 residues. Between the trimmed V and J ends, which lost 3 bases and 1 base, there was a span of 15 bases. CDR1 is LNHDA and CDR2 is SQIVND in the germline V gene (reference sequence). This CDR3 reads CASSIQAGGRNTEAFF. The CDR3 nucleotides are TGTGCCAGTAGTATCCAGGCGGGGGGACGGAACACTGAAGCTTTCTTT.

CDR3 nucleotide sequence: TGTGCCAGCAGTTCTACTAGCGGGGTCTACGAGCAGTACTTC. Amino acids: CASSSTSGVYEQYF. J is TRBJ2-7 and V is TRBV27; 10 positions match TRBD2. The V and J ends lost 4 bases and 3 bases, in that order; junction bases with no gene match: 3. CDR3 length: 14 amino acids. Germline V gives CDR1 MNHEY, CDR2 SMNVEV (reference sequence).

The chain joins TRBV5-4 to TRBJ2-7, with 10 bases identical to TRBD2. There are 15 residues in the CDR3. Germline values: CDR1 SGHNT, CDR2 YYREEE (reference sequence). V lost 4 bases, J lost 3 bases, and 7 bases stayed unmatched. CDR3 residues: CASSVSGGKHYEQYF. The CDR3 DNA sequence: TGTGCCAGCAGCGTTAGCGGGGGGAAACACTACGAGCAGTACTTC.